The 32 T cell receptor beta chains below come from one sample, sequenced in a study of cytomegalovirus exposure and HLA in healthy donors. PCR involved 60 Vbeta and 13 Jbeta primers. This table comes from immunoSEQ multiplex PCR, and its TCRdb copy is limited to in-frame clones, with some not included. The data hold about 130,000 clones, with roughly 80% observed a single time. Sequenced: PBMCs. Receptors originate from a man between 35 and 55 years old in good health and CMV-seronegative.

The rearrangement joins TRBV29-1 to TRBJ1-1, with 10 bases identical to TRBD1. Trimming cost V 0 bases and J 10 bases; bases outside gene matches: 5. Germline CDR1 reads SQVTM; CDR2 reads ANQGSEA. The CDR3 runs to 13 residues. The DNA of the CDR3 is TGCAGCGTTGAAGACGGACAGGGGGGGGGAGCTTTCTTT. Translation gives CSVEDGQGGGAFF.

This chain joins TRBV29-1 and TRBJ2-5, with a weak D call TRBD1 (6 bases). Germline CDR1 and CDR2: SQVTM and ANQGSEA. The CDR3 sequence is 13 residues long. V lost 4 bases, J lost 4 bases, and 13 bases lay in between. In DNA, the CDR3 is TGCAGCGTTGGAGTAGGGGGAAGAGAGACCCAGTACTTC. This encodes CSVGVGGRETQYF.

This rearrangement joins TRBV7-8 to TRBJ1-5; D is possibly TRBD1 (5 bases). Germline CDR1 and CDR2: SGHVS and FQNEAQ. V lost 1 base and J 0 bases, leaving 10 bases between the germline ends. This CDR3 region has 16 residues. The CDR3 DNA reads as TGTGCCAGCAGCTTAGTGGGGGGAAATAGCAATCAGCCCCAGCATTTT. Amino acids: CASSLVGGNSNQPQHF.

The genes are TRBV6-6 and TRBJ2-3; 7 bases map to TRBD1. The CDR3 has 15 residues. V was clipped by 6 bases and J by 6 bases; unmatched bases: 12. Germline lookup yields CDR1 MNHNY and CDR2 SVGAGI (reference sequence). The CDR3 sequence: CASSRTGLPPDTQYF. The CDR3 region has the DNA TGTGCCAGCAGCCGGACAGGTCTTCCCCCCGATACGCAGTATTTT.

The chain links TRBV29-1 to TRBJ2-7, with D perhaps matching TRBD1 (6 bases). This CDR3 has 13 residues. The V and J ends lost 6 bases and 5 bases respectively, with 17 bases between them. Germline values: CDR1 SQVTM, CDR2 ANQGSEA. The DNA for the CDR3 is TGCAGCGTGTTACAGGGAGTCTTCGACGAGCAGTACTTC. Its translation is CSVLQGVFDEQYF.

The chain links TRBV6-1 to TRBJ1-2; no reliable D call. The CDR3 totals 13 residues. V dropped 0 bases and J dropped 5 bases, with 7 bases sitting between them. Germline loops: CDR1 MNHNS, CDR2 SASEGT. The CDR3 DNA follows: TGTGCCAGCAGTGAAGCCCCCAGATATGGCTACACCTTC. This encodes CASSEAPRYGYTF.

V gene TRBV27 combines with J gene TRBJ2-1, with a tentative D call TRBD1 (6 bases). Trimming cost V 5 bases and J 10 bases, with 15 bases left between them. This CDR3 region has 13 residues. The germline CDR1 and CDR2 sequences are MNHEY and SMNVEV (reference sequence). In DNA form, the CDR3 reads TGTGCCAGCAGTCTACGTCAGGGGCTGGAGCAGTTCTTC. Protein: CASSLRQGLEQFF.

V usage is TRBV5-6 and J usage is TRBJ2-3; D is ambiguous. The germline CDR1 and CDR2 sequences are SGHDT and YYEEEE. The CDR3 is 12 residues long. V lost 4 bases and J lost 0, with 3 bases in between. CDR3 nucleotide sequence: TGTGCCAGCAGCCTGAGCACAGATACGCAGTATTTT. Amino acids: CASSLSTDTQYF.

CDR3 DNA: TGTGCCAGCAGTGACGGACTAGCGGGGAACAATGAGCAGTTCTTC. Amino acid sequence: CASSDGLAGNNEQFF. The V call is TRBV2, the J call TRBJ2-1, with 12 bases fitting TRBD2. CDR3 size: 15 residues. Trimming at V came to 3 bases and at J to 5 bases, leaving 2 bases not matched to a gene. The germline CDR1 and CDR2 sequences are SNHLY and FYNNEI.

The rearrangement joins TRBV28 to TRBJ1-1; 8 positions agree with TRBD1. The CDR3 totals 19 residues. V shed 2 bases, J shed 5 bases, and the junction held 19 bases outside the gene matches. Germline assignment: CDR1 MDHEN and CDR2 SYDVKM. This CDR3 reads CASSLGLGARGRMGTEAFF. The DNA of the CDR3 is TGTGCCAGCAGTTTAGGTTTAGGGGCCAGGGGGCGGATGGGGACTGAAGCTTTCTTT.

The rearrangement links TRBV14 to TRBJ2-2, with TRBD2 matching over 10 bases. CDR3 length: 17 amino acids. CDR1 is SGHDN, CDR2 FVKESK, per germline. Germline trimming cut 3 bases from V and 7 bases from J; bases unmatched to any gene: 11. DNA of the CDR3: TGTGCCAGCAGCCAGCCGTGGGGGACTAGCGCGCTCGGGGAGCTGTTTTTT. Residues: CASSQPWGTSALGELFF.

The chain joins TRBV7-9 to TRBJ1-2, with no clear D. V was cut by 3 bases and J by 2 bases, with 16 bases left in between. The CDR3 runs to 16 residues. In germline, CDR1 is SEHNR, CDR2 FQNEAQ (reference sequence). The CDR3 DNA follows: TGTGCCAGCAGCTTTCCGAGACAAGCTTCAAACTATGGCTACACCTTC. This translates into CASSFPRQASNYGYTF.

This chain uses TRBV6-1 with TRBJ2-7, with 9 nucleotides matching TRBD2. The V and J ends lost 4 bases and 0 bases, in that order; junction bases with no gene match: 7. CDR3 length: 16 amino acids. Looked up from germline, CDR1 is MNHNS and CDR2 is SASEGT. This chain's CDR3 is CASSALRLADSYEQYF. The CDR3 DNA reads TGTGCCAGCAGTGCGTTGAGACTAGCGGACTCCTACGAGCAGTACTTC.

This clone occurred a few times. The V and J genes are TRBV29-1 and TRBJ2-3; D is perhaps TRBD2 (5 bases). The CDR3 loop spans 16 amino acids. V lost 4 bases and J 3 bases, leaving 20 bases between the germline ends. Germline assignment: CDR1 SQVTM and CDR2 ANQGSEA. The CDR3 DNA reads as TGCAGCGTTGGTCCAGGTTGGGGAGTTGGTACAGATACGCAGTATTTT. Translating it yields CSVGPGWGVGTDTQYF.

V and J are TRBV27 and TRBJ2-3; D gene uncertain. The CDR3 sequence is 17 residues long. Germline V CDR1 and CDR2: MNHEY, SMNVEV (reference sequence). Between the trimmed V and J ends, which lost 2 bases and 4 bases, there was a span of 19 bases. CDR3 sequence (DNA): TGTGCCAGCAGTTTAGGGCCAACCTTTAAGTCCTCAGATACGCAGTATTTT. Amino acids: CASSLGPTFKSSDTQYF.

The gene calls are TRBV7-9 and TRBJ2-6; 9 nucleotides line up with TRBD2. Looked up from germline, CDR1 is SEHNR and CDR2 is FQNEAQ (reference sequence). The CDR3 totals 18 residues. The trim removed 4 bases at V and 4 bases at J, leaving 11 bases unmatched. The CDR3 spells CASSSPAGGVSGANVLTF. The CDR3 DNA reads as TGTGCCAGCAGCTCCCCAGCGGGAGGAGTTTCCGGGGCCAACGTCCTGACTTTC.

Only a few counts were recorded for this clone. The J gene is TRBJ2-2, the V gene TRBV4-1, with D possibly TRBD1 on 5 matching bases. CDR1 and CDR2 (germline): MGHRA, YSYEKL. V lost 3 bases and J 4 bases, leaving 12 bases between the germline ends. CDR3 length: 15 amino acids. CDR3 in DNA: TGCGCCAGCAGCCAGAATCAGGGTTTCACCGGGGAGCTGTTTTTT. Its protein product is CASSQNQGFTGELFF.

Notes on this clone: The sample holds other DNA sequences that translate to the same CDR3. J is TRBJ2-7 and V is TRBV30; 8 bases match TRBD1. V was pared by 3 bases and J by 6 bases, with 7 bases of the junction left unmatched. The CDR3 runs to 13 residues. The germline CDR1 and CDR2 sequences are GTSNPN and SVGIG (reference sequence). This CDR3 is CAWRRQGTGEQYF. As DNA, the CDR3 is TGTGCCTGGAGGCGACAGGGGACGGGCGAGCAGTACTTC. Filled out from reference TRBV30 and TRBJ2-7, the complete variable domain reads SQTIHQWPATLVQPVGSPLSLECTVEGTSNPNLYWYRQAAGRGLQLLFYSVGIGQISSEVPQNLSASRPQDRQFILSSKKLLLSDSGFYLCAWRRQGTGEQYFGPGTRLTVT.

The rearrangement links TRBV19 to TRBJ2-3, with TRBD1 matching 8 bases. Germline V gives CDR1 LNHDA, CDR2 SQIVND (reference sequence). This CDR3 spans 13 amino acids. Losses at the gene ends were 10 bases for V and 4 bases for J; bases not matched to a gene: 7. As DNA, the CDR3 is TGTGCCACAGACAGGGGTGTATCAGATACGCAGTATTTT. Translating gives CATDRGVSDTQYF.

The chain employs TRBV5-4 and TRBJ2-7, with 8 bases identical to TRBD2. Germline trimming cut 4 bases from V and 7 bases from J; bases unmatched to any gene: 10. The CDR3 is 14 amino acids. CDR1 and CDR2 (germline): SGHNT, YYREEE (reference sequence). The CDR3 DNA reads TGTGCCAGCAGCCAAGCGGGAGAGGTAGGAGAGCAGTACTTC. This gives the protein CASSQAGEVGEQYF.

This clone was seen once. V and J are TRBV7-8 and TRBJ1-4; 8 bases fit TRBD1. J gave up 8 bases and V 5 bases, and 19 bases lay outside the gene matches. This CDR3 comprises 18 residues. In germline, CDR1 is SGHVS, CDR2 FQNEAQ. Written as DNA, the CDR3 is TGTGCCAGCAGCCAGGGGGCGGCAGGGGGGAAACATCGGGAAAAACTGTTTTTT. This sequence encodes CASSQGAAGGKHREKLFF. The full variable domain, with the rest looked up from reference TRBV7-8 and TRBJ1-4, is GAGVSQSPRYKVAKRGQDVALRCDPISGHVSLFWYQQALGQGPEFLTYFQNEAQLDKSGLPSDRFFAERPEGSVSTLKIQRTQQEDSAVYLCASSQGAAGGKHREKLFFGSGTQLSVL.

The V gene is TRBV7-8, the J gene TRBJ2-1; the match to TRBD2 covers 7 bases. J gave up 4 bases and V 10 bases, and 7 bases lay outside the gene matches. Germline CDR1 is SGHVS and CDR2 is FQNEAQ. The CDR3 runs 13 residues. CDR3 sequence (DNA): TGTGCCACCGGGACCGGGAGGTACAATGAGCAGTTCTTC. Translating it yields CATGTGRYNEQFF.

J is TRBJ2-1 and V is TRBV7-8, with 8 bases fitting TRBD1. This CDR3 is 13 amino acids long. Germline assignment: CDR1 SGHVS and CDR2 FQNEAQ. The V gene end was trimmed by 8 bases and the J gene end by 6 bases; junction bases not matched to a gene: 6. CDR3 region: CASVEGTGNEQFF. The CDR3 bases are TGTGCCAGCGTGGAAGGGACAGGCAATGAGCAGTTCTTC. Complete variable domain (other parts from reference TRBV7-8 and TRBJ2-1): GAGVSQSPRYKVAKRGQDVALRCDPISGHVSLFWYQQALGQGPEFLTYFQNEAQLDKSGLPSDRFFAERPEGSVSTLKIQRTQQEDSAVYLCASVEGTGNEQFFGPGTRLTVL.

The J gene is TRBJ2-5, the V gene TRBV12-5, with a tentative D call TRBD1 (5 bases). The CDR3 extends over 14 amino acids. The germline V and J ends were trimmed by 1 base and 5 bases, with 11 bases remaining between them. Germline V gives CDR1 LGHNT, CDR2 FRNRAP. DNA of the CDR3: TGTGCTAGTGGTTTGGACCCAGGGCCCGAGACCCAGTACTTC. Its translation is CASGLDPGPETQYF.

The gene calls are TRBV7-9 and TRBJ2-2; D may be TRBD2 (5 bases). This CDR3 region has 13 residues. The V and J ends lost 6 bases and 4 bases respectively, with 9 bases between them. Germline V gene data show CDR1 as SEHNR and CDR2 as FQNEAQ (reference sequence). The CDR3 nucleotides are TGTGCCAGCAGGCTAGCCGTCACCGGGGAGCTGTTTTTT. Protein: CASRLAVTGELFF.

This clone was recorded a few times. The rearrangement links TRBV19 to TRBJ1-1, with D perhaps TRBD1 (5 bases). V was clipped by 7 bases and J by 0 bases, with 30 bases between them. The germline V gene encodes CDR1 LNHDA and CDR2 SQIVND (reference sequence). The CDR3 spans 20 residues. CDR3 in DNA: TGTGCCAGTACCAAATCCCGGAGACTGTTACAGGTGGACATGAACACTGAAGCTTTCTTT. It encodes CASTKSRRLLQVDMNTEAFF.

The V and J genes are TRBV11-3 and TRBJ2-6, with a possible D match to TRBD2 (6 bases). The CDR3 runs to 18 residues. The germline V gene encodes CDR1 SGHNT and CDR2 YENEEA. V lost 0 bases and J lost 2, with 14 bases in between. This CDR3 reads CASSLDYGGIPGANVLTF. For the CDR3, the DNA is TGTGCCAGCAGCTTAGATTATGGCGGGATTCCTGGGGCCAACGTCCTGACTTTC.

This chain links TRBV5-5 with TRBJ2-1; D is uncertain. The germline V gene has CDR1 SGHKS and CDR2 YYEKEE (reference sequence). There are 11 residues in the CDR3. V lost 5 bases and J lost 8, with 8 bases in between. The CDR3 region has the DNA TGTGCCAGCAGACGGTTGGATGAGCAGTTCTTC. This translates into CASRRLDEQFF. Using reference TRBV5-5 and TRBJ2-1 for the parts outside the CDR3, the full variable domain is DAGVTQSPTHLIKTRGQQVTLRCSPISGHKSVSWYQQVLGQGPQFIFQYYEKEERGRGNFPDRFSARQFPNYSSELNVNALLLGDSALYLCASRRLDEQFFGPGTRLTVL.

The chain links TRBV15 to TRBJ2-4; possible D gene TRBD2, 5 bases. CDR1 is LNHNV and CDR2 is YYDKDF in the germline V gene (reference sequence). V was clipped by 0 bases and J by 8 bases, with 11 bases between them. This CDR3 spans 14 amino acids. The DNA for the CDR3 is TGTGCCACCAGCAGAGATGGGTGGGGAGACATTCAGTACTTC. Amino acids: CATSRDGWGDIQYF.

The gene calls are TRBV27 and TRBJ2-3, with TRBD2 identical over 14 bases. The J segment lost 5 bases and the V segment lost 2 bases, leaving 9 bases of the junction unmatched. Germline CDR1 reads MNHEY; CDR2 reads SMNVEV (reference sequence). The CDR3 is 18 residues long. CDR3 in DNA: TGTGCCAGCAGTTTACCCCCGGGACTAGCGGGAGTCGGAGATACGCAGTATTTT. This sequence encodes CASSLPPGLAGVGDTQYF.

The rearrangement uses TRBV29-1 and TRBJ2-6; 7 nucleotides line up with TRBD1. V shed 3 bases and J 1 base; nucleotides not matched to a gene: 6. Germline V gene lookup returns CDR1 SQVTM and CDR2 ANQGSEA. The CDR3 contains 16 residues. Written as DNA, the CDR3 is TGCAGCGTTGATGCGACAGGGTCTTCTGGGGCCAACGTCCTGACTTTC. This sequence encodes CSVDATGSSGANVLTF.

The chain has TRBV5-1 and TRBJ1-2; D gene uncertain. V was clipped by 4 bases and J by 8 bases, with 12 bases between them. This CDR3 is 12 amino acids long. CDR1 is SGHRS, CDR2 YFSETQ, per germline. CDR3 nucleotide sequence: TGCGCCAGCAGCGCGGATACGTGGGGCTACACCTTC. It codes for CASSADTWGYTF. The full variable domain, rest sourced from reference TRBV5-1 and TRBJ1-2, is KAGVTQTPRYLIKTRGQQVTLSCSPISGHRSVSWYQQTPGQGLQFLFEYFSETQRNKGNFPGRFSGRQFSNSRSEMNVSTLELGDSALYLCASSADTWGYTFGSGTRLTVV.